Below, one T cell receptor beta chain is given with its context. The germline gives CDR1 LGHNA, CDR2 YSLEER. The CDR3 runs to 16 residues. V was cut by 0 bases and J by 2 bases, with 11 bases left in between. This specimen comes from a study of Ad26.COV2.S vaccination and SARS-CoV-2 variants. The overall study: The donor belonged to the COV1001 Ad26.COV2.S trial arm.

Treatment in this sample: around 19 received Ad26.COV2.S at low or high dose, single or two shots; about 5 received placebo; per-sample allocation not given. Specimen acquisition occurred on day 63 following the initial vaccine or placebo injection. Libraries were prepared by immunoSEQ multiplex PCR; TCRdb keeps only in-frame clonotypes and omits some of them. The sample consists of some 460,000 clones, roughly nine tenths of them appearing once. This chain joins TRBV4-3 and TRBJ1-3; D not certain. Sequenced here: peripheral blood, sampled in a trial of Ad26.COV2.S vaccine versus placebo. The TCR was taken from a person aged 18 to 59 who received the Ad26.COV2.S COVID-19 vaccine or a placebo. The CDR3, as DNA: TGCGCCAGCAGCCAAGATTGGCGGACGACTGGAAACACCATATATTTT. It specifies CASSQDWRTTGNTIYF.